This TCR beta chain was sequenced during a study of shared clonotypes between healthy human individuals. The repertoire was sequenced with immunoSEQ multiplex PCR; TCRdb's copy has only in-frame clones and lacks some. The sample has roughly 760,000 clones; around 74% are singletons. The sequenced material came from memory CD4+ T cells sorted from blood. Subset: CD45RA-negative fraction. The source of this sequence is a woman younger than 45 in good health.

CDR3 sequence reads: CASSLGTQTVFHEQFF. CDR3 DNA sequence: TGCGCCAGCAGCTTGGGGACCCAGACAGTCTTCCATGAGCAGTTCTTC. V gene TRBV5-1 combines with J gene TRBJ2-1, with D possibly being TRBD1 (5 bases). CDR3 length equals 16 residues. Germline CDR1 and CDR2: SGHRS and YFSETQ. The germline V and J ends were trimmed by 0 bases and 8 bases, with 18 bases remaining between them.